These 25 T cell receptor beta chains came from one sample sequenced in a study of response to subunit inactivated influenza vaccine. TCRdb analysed the RT-PCR reads with MiXCR anew, one entry per CDR3 protein. The sample includes about 780,000 distinct CDR3 sequences, approximately 17% of them seen just once. The source was PBMCs from blood, collected less than 6 days after vaccination. Receptors were obtained from a man aged 50-59 years who received an inactivated influenza vaccine.

This clonotype was found a few times. The chain recombines TRBV6-5 with TRBJ2-7; TRBD2 agrees at 10 bases. This CDR3 region has 14 residues. The V segment lost 2 bases and the J segment 7 bases; nucleotides outside the gene matches: 5. Germline V lookup: CDR1 MNHEY, CDR2 SVGAGI. CDR3 residues: CASSYGGLASEQYF. The DNA of the CDR3 is TGTGCCAGCAGTTACGGGGGACTAGCGAGTGAGCAGTACTTC.

This clonotype was observed a handful of times. The V and J genes are TRBV13 and TRBJ2-1; 12 bases are a match to TRBD2. The CDR3 is made up of 16 amino acids. The germline gives CDR1 PRHDT, CDR2 FYEKMQ (reference sequence). J was trimmed by 6 bases and V by 5 bases; bases with no gene match: 8. The CDR3 region is CASSPPGLAGFNEQFF. CDR3 nucleotides: TGTGCCAGCAGCCCCCCAGGACTAGCGGGGTTCAATGAGCAGTTCTTC.

V is TRBV12-3 or TRBV12-4 and J is TRBJ2-2; D remains ambiguous. The CDR3 spans 14 residues. V lost 2 bases, J lost 7 bases, and 11 bases lay in between. The CDR3 bases are TGTGCCAGCAGTTTACTAGTAAGGAGCGGGGAGCTGTTTTTT. Translating it yields CASSLLVRSGELFF.

The chain carries TRBV6-5 and TRBJ2-7; D is unclear. Germline values: CDR1 MNHEY, CDR2 SVGAGI. The CDR3 has 15 residues. With 2 bases removed from V and 2 bases from J, the gap between germline ends came to 13 bases. The CDR3 spells CASSYGKIGAYEQYF. The CDR3 DNA sequence: TGTGCCAGCAGTTACGGGAAGATTGGGGCCTACGAGCAGTACTTC.

The genes are TRBV7-9 and TRBJ1-2; perhaps TRBD1 as D (5 bases). This CDR3 is 16 amino acids long. Germline-derived CDR1 and CDR2 are SEHNR and FQNEAQ (reference sequence). Trimming left V 5 bases short and J 0 bases short, with 16 bases between. CDR3 loop: CASSQGKQAANYGYTF. CDR3 sequence (DNA): TGTGCCAGCAGCCAAGGGAAACAGGCAGCTAACTATGGCTACACCTTC.

The genes are TRBV5-1 and TRBJ2-5; D perhaps matches TRBD2 (6 bases). The V gene lost 1 base and the J gene lost 4 bases, with 11 bases spanning the gap. The CDR3 spans 14 residues. The germline V gene encodes CDR1 SGHRS and CDR2 YFSETQ. The CDR3 protein is CASSLRRARETQYF. The DNA for the CDR3 is TGCGCCAGCAGCTTGAGGAGGGCAAGAGAGACCCAGTACTTC.

The genes are TRBV20-1 and TRBJ2-7; D gene uncertain. The CDR3 spans 13 residues. V lost 3 bases, J lost 2 bases, and 11 bases lay in between. Germline CDR1 reads DFQATT; CDR2 reads SNEGSKA (reference sequence). CDR3 DNA: TGCAGTGCTAGTTGGGCACGAGCCTACGAGCAGTACTTC. It specifies CSASWARAYEQYF.

This clonotype showed up just a few times. V usage is TRBV11-2 and J usage is TRBJ2-3, with a tentative D call TRBD2 (5 bases). From germline, CDR1 is SGHAT and CDR2 FQNNGV. Trimming left V 1 base short and J 0 bases short, with 11 bases between. The CDR3 totals 16 residues. CDR3 bases: TGTGCCAGCAGCTTAGCCAGACCGGGGAGCACAGATACGCAGTATTTT. The encoded protein is CASSLARPGSTDTQYF.

The chain has TRBV20-1 and TRBJ2-7; D call uncertain. The length of the CDR3 is 11 residues. CDR1 and CDR2 (germline): DFQATT, SNEGSKA (reference sequence). Trimming shortened V by 3 bases and J by 3 bases, and 6 bases separated the two germline ends. This CDR3 is CSASPGYEQYF. CDR3 in DNA: TGCAGTGCTAGTCCGGGCTACGAGCAGTACTTC.

This clonotype was detected a few times. The chain is built from TRBV12-3 or TRBV12-4 and TRBJ2-1; 8 nucleotides agree with TRBD1. Trimming cost V 0 bases and J 8 bases; bases outside gene matches: 6. The CDR3 is made up of 15 amino acids. CDR3 DNA: TGTGCCAGCAGTTTAGCGGACAGGGTATGGGATGAGCAGTTCTTC. It translates to CASSLADRVWDEQFF.

The CDR3 DNA sequence: TGCAGCGTTGTGTCAGGGACGAACACCGGGGAGCTGTTTTTT. This gives the protein CSVVSGTNTGELFF. V and J are TRBV29-1 and TRBJ2-2, with D tentatively TRBD1 (5 bases). The CDR3 is 14 residues long. The germline V gene has CDR1 SQVTM and CDR2 ANQGSEA. V gave up 4 bases and J gave up 0 bases, with 9 bases separating them.

V is TRBV7-2 and J is TRBJ1-1, with 8 bases that match TRBD1. Germline V CDR1 and CDR2: SGHTA, FQGNSA. This CDR3 comprises 14 residues. Trimming at V came to 4 bases and at J to 5 bases, leaving 6 bases not matched to a gene. Here the CDR3 reads CASSWQGAVTEAFF. CDR3 DNA: TGTGCCAGCAGCTGGCAGGGGGCAGTTACTGAAGCTTTCTTT.

The chain joins TRBV20-1 to TRBJ2-3; D possibly corresponds to TRBD2 (5 bases). Germline lookup yields CDR1 DFQATT and CDR2 SNEGSKA (reference sequence). The CDR3 contains 13 residues. Trimming stripped 5 bases from V and 0 bases from J, with 9 bases between. The CDR3, as DNA: TGCAGTGCTTCTCGGACTAGCACAGATACGCAGTATTTT. Residues: CSASRTSTDTQYF.

In this sample, this clonotype turned up many times. The chain is built from TRBV12-3 or TRBV12-4 and TRBJ2-7; D is perhaps TRBD1 or TRBD2 (5 bases each). The CDR3 is 12 amino acids. With 4 bases removed from V and 12 bases from J, the gap between germline ends came to 16 bases. CDR3 region: CASSSSGTPPYF. The DNA of the CDR3 is TGTGCCAGCAGTTCATCCGGGACCCCGCCGTACTTC.

This chain joins TRBV5-1 and TRBJ1-1, with D maybe TRBD1 (6 bases). Looked up from germline, CDR1 is SGHRS and CDR2 is YFSETQ. V lost 0 bases and J lost 2, with 8 bases in between. The CDR3 runs 14 residues. The CDR3 nucleotides read TGCGCCAGCAGCTTGGAGGACAGAAACACTGAAGCTTTCTTT. As protein: CASSLEDRNTEAFF.

The J gene is TRBJ2-2, the V gene TRBV10-1; maybe TRBD2 (5 bases). The germline CDR1 and CDR2 sequences are WNHNN and SYGVQD (reference sequence). The CDR3 covers 18 residues. V was trimmed by 3 bases and J by 0 bases, leaving 17 bases between them. This chain's CDR3 is CASSDCGRNDTNTGELFF. DNA for the CDR3: TGCGCCAGCAGTGACTGCGGGCGGAACGATACGAACACCGGGGAGCTGTTTTTT.

The J gene is TRBJ2-5, the V gene TRBV20-1; D remains unclear. The CDR3 loop spans 11 amino acids. The germline V and J ends were trimmed by 5 bases and 4 bases, with 8 bases remaining between them. Looked up from germline, CDR1 is DFQATT and CDR2 is SNEGSKA (reference sequence). CDR3 amino acids: CSAARRETQYF. CDR3 sequence (DNA): TGCAGTGCTGCTAGGAGAGAGACCCAGTACTTC.

This chain uses TRBV29-1 with TRBJ2-7, with D perhaps matching TRBD1 or TRBD2 (5 bases each). The CDR3 is made up of 12 amino acids. Germline lookup yields CDR1 SQVTM and CDR2 ANQGSEA. Trimming removed 5 bases at V and 4 bases at J, with 12 bases between. In DNA form, the CDR3 reads TGCAGCGTTCTCTGGGGGTCGTACGAGCAGTACTTC. It encodes CSVLWGSYEQYF.

This clonotype appeared many times. The chain recombines TRBV5-5 with TRBJ2-5; perhaps TRBD2 as D (6 bases). Trimming removed 3 bases at V and 4 bases at J, with 10 bases between. Germline CDR1 SGHKS, CDR2 YYEKEE (reference sequence). This CDR3 spans 13 amino acids. CDR3 amino acids: CASSSRAGETQYF. The CDR3 nucleotides are TGTGCCAGCAGCTCCAGAGCGGGAGAGACCCAGTACTTC.

This clonotype has just a few counts. The CDR3 DNA is TGCGCCAGCAGCCAAGATTGGGCAGGGGGTCTGAACACTGAAGCTTTCTTT. This encodes CASSQDWAGGLNTEAFF. This chain connects TRBV4-3 to TRBJ1-1, with 7 nucleotides matching TRBD1. V gave up 0 bases and J gave up 0 bases; unmatched junction bases: 7. Germline values: CDR1 LGHNA, CDR2 YSLEER. The CDR3 length is 17 residues.

The chain links TRBV12-3 or TRBV12-4 to TRBJ2-7; 12 positions match TRBD1. The CDR3 has 15 residues. V shed 2 bases and J 5 bases; nucleotides not matched to a gene: 4. The CDR3 is CASSLMGTGGHEQYF. The CDR3 bases are TGTGCCAGCAGTTTAATGGGGACAGGGGGCCACGAGCAGTACTTC.

The rearrangement uses TRBV4-3 and TRBJ2-1; D remains ambiguous. Germline V gene sequence: CDR1 LGHNA, CDR2 YSLEER. Trimming left V 0 bases short and J 4 bases short, with 7 bases between. The CDR3 is 14 amino acids. This CDR3 reads CASSQDLRYNEQFF. The CDR3 nucleotides read TGCGCCAGCAGCCAAGATCTCAGATACAATGAGCAGTTCTTC.

This clonotype has only a few counts. V is TRBV12-3 or TRBV12-4 and J is TRBJ2-3; tentatively, D is TRBD2 (5 bases). The length of the CDR3 is 15 residues. Trimming took off 3 bases at V and 2 bases at J, with 12 bases between the two ends. The CDR3: CASSFAGLLTDTQYF. The DNA of the CDR3 is TGTGCCAGCAGTTTTGCGGGCTTACTCACAGATACGCAGTATTTT.

This clonotype was observed a handful of times. The chain employs TRBV5-1 and TRBJ2-7; D is uncertain. This CDR3 is 14 amino acids long. The V and J ends lost 0 bases and 0 bases respectively, with 7 bases between them. Per germline, CDR1 SGHRS and CDR2 YFSETQ. The CDR3 DNA reads as TGCGCCAGCAGCTTGGTAGGATTCTCCTACGAGCAGTACTTC. Translated, it gives CASSLVGFSYEQYF.

This clonotype was detected a few times. The CDR3 DNA is TGTGCCAGCAGTCGGACCCTGTACGAGCAGTACTTC. Residues: CASSRTLYEQYF. The rearrangement uses TRBV12-3 or TRBV12-4 and TRBJ2-7; unclear D gene. The germline V and J ends were trimmed by 5 bases and 4 bases, with 9 bases remaining between them. The CDR3 loop spans 12 amino acids.